A single sample is the source of the 27 T cell receptor beta chains below, sequenced in a study of monozygotic twins with inflammatory bowel disease. TCRdb derives one entry per CDR3 protein from the 5' RACE reads, leaving out DNA. The sample yields approximately 120,000 distinct CDR3 sequences, of which the top ten take up around 12%. Sequencing was done on a sample of blood. These receptor sequences come from a human donor with ulcerative colitis or Crohn's disease, or a healthy co-twin of an affected twin (not recorded which).

This chain connects TRBV18 to TRBJ2-7. Germline V gives CDR1 KGHSH, CDR2 LQKENI. The CDR3 has 12 residues. The CDR3 is CASSPPTLEQYF. The full variable domain, in which reference TRBV18 and TRBJ2-7 provide the parts outside the CDR3, is NAGVMQNPRHLVRRRGQEARLRCSPMKGHSHVYWYRQLPEEGLKFMVYLQKENIIDESGMPKERFSAEFPKEGPSILRIQQVVRGDSAAYFCASSPPTLEQYFGPGTRLTVT.

The CDR3 protein is CATLSEGGQETQYF. The chain uses TRBV7-6 and TRBJ2-5; TCRdb proposes TRBD1, but this gene call is untestable without DNA. The CDR3 has 14 amino acids. CDR1 and CDR2 from the germline V gene are SGHVS and FNYEAQ.

The chain uses TRBV6-2 or TRBV6-3 and TRBJ2-1; absent DNA, TCRdb's TRBD2 call cannot be checked. The CDR3 contains 15 residues. Germline values: CDR1 MNHEY, CDR2 SVGEGT. This CDR3 is CASSTGTSVHNEQFF.

V and J are TRBV18 and TRBJ2-7; the TRBD1 assignment by TCRdb is unverifiable without DNA. The CDR3 has 15 residues. CDR1 KGHSH and CDR2 LQKENI come from the germline V gene. The CDR3 is CASSFPRVHLYEQYF.

V and J are TRBV5-5 and TRBJ1-1. Germline-derived CDR1 and CDR2 are SGHKS and YYEKEE (reference sequence). The CDR3 has 16 amino acids. The CDR3: CASSSGWFAGNTEAFF.

V is TRBV5-1 and J is TRBJ2-5; lacking DNA, the TRBD1 call made by TCRdb goes unchecked. The CDR3 is 16 amino acids. CDR1 SGHRS and CDR2 YFSETQ come from the germline V gene. CDR3 amino acids: CASSVGLDRDKETQYF.

This sequence joins TRBV7-9 and TRBJ1-5; TCRdb outputs TRBD1, but without DNA this stays unchecked. The CDR3 consists of 14 residues. Germline V gene lookup returns CDR1 SEHNR and CDR2 FQNEAQ (reference sequence). CDR3 region: CASSQDRDDQPQHF.

The rearrangement joins TRBV5-5 to TRBJ1-2; TCRdb indicates TRBD1, and absent DNA this call remains unverified. The germline V gene has CDR1 SGHKS and CDR2 YYEKEE (reference sequence). The CDR3 consists of 16 residues. The CDR3: CASSLVELGETYGYTF.

The rearrangement uses TRBV5-1 and TRBJ2-2; the D call of TRBD1 rests on TCRdb alone, since no DNA is present to check it. The CDR3 covers 14 residues. Per the germline V gene, CDR1 is SGHRS and CDR2 is YFSETQ. Here the CDR3 reads CASSDRDNTGELFF.

The chain has TRBV28 and TRBJ2-4; checking the TCRdb D call of TRBD1 is not possible without DNA. The germline CDR1 and CDR2 sequences are MDHEN and SYDVKM. The CDR3 is 17 amino acids. The chain's CDR3 is CASRTIQGGWSKNIQYF.

The chain combines TRBV2 with TRBJ1-4. CDR3 size: 14 residues. Germline CDR1 reads SNHLY; CDR2 reads FYNNEI. The CDR3 sequence: CASSDLLSNEKLFF.

The CDR3 loop is CASSLQGFRSVAFF. The genes are TRBV11-2 and TRBJ1-1. The germline gives CDR1 SGHAT, CDR2 FQNNGV. The CDR3 sequence is 14 residues long.

This chain uses TRBV7-2 with TRBJ2-1; the TCRdb call, TRBD1, lacks DNA for checking. This CDR3 has 11 residues. Germline lookup yields CDR1 SGHTA and CDR2 FQGNSA. CDR3 protein: CASSLRGVQFF.

V usage is TRBV7-2 and J usage is TRBJ2-4; the D call of TRBD1 rests on TCRdb alone, since no DNA is present to check it. CDR1 SGHTA and CDR2 FQGNSA come from the germline V gene. The CDR3 extends over 14 amino acids. CDR3 region: CASSSTGRGDIQYF.

The chain carries TRBV13 and TRBJ2-1. CDR3 size: 14 residues. Germline lookup yields CDR1 PRHDT and CDR2 FYEKMQ (reference sequence). CDR3 protein: CASSLGQSYNEQFF.

The chain employs TRBV30 and TRBJ1-1; no DNA is available, so the TRBD1 call from TCRdb remains unchecked. The CDR3 has 14 residues. Germline lookup yields CDR1 GTSNPN and CDR2 SVGIG (reference sequence). The CDR3 protein is CASDRGGSNTEAFF.

The CDR3 region is CASGDGRLNSPLHF. The chain links TRBV7-6 to TRBJ1-6; TCRdb proposes TRBD1, but this gene call is untestable without DNA. This CDR3 spans 14 amino acids. Per germline, CDR1 SGHVS and CDR2 FNYEAQ.

The V call is TRBV12-3 or TRBV12-4, the J call TRBJ2-1; TCRdb picks TRBD2, but there is no DNA to check that call. The CDR3 contains 14 residues. This CDR3 reads CASTNSLTYNEQFF.

The rearrangement links TRBV5-4 to TRBJ2-2; TCRdb designates TRBD1, a call that cannot be tested without DNA. The CDR3 runs to 13 residues. Per the germline V gene, CDR1 is SGHNT and CDR2 is YYREEE (reference sequence). CDR3 amino acids: CASSGGPAGELFF.

This chain joins TRBV19 and TRBJ2-1; TCRdb's D call, TRBD2, is unchecked because there is no DNA. The CDR3 loop spans 16 amino acids. CDR1 is LNHDA, CDR2 SQIVND, per germline (reference sequence). This CDR3 is CASSIAGGSSGSEQFF.

The chain recombines TRBV7-2 with TRBJ1-4. The CDR3 extends over 14 amino acids. Germline CDR1 is SGHTA and CDR2 is FQGNSA. CDR3: CASSRGSRDEKLFF. Full variable domain (missing parts from reference TRBV7-2 and TRBJ1-4): GAGVSQSPSNKVTEKGKDVELRCDPISGHTALYWYRQSLGQGLEFLIYFQGNSAPDKSGLPSDRFSAERTGGSVSTLTIQRTQQEDSAVYLCASSRGSRDEKLFFGSGTQLSVL.

The J gene is TRBJ2-5, the V gene TRBV28; TCRdb reports TRBD1, a call that lacks DNA to check it against. Germline V lookup: CDR1 MDHEN, CDR2 SYDVKM. This CDR3 comprises 14 residues. CDR3: CASSPIQGSETQYF.

The chain carries TRBV7-2 and TRBJ2-1. CDR1 is SGHTA and CDR2 is FQGNSA in the germline V gene. The CDR3 loop spans 13 amino acids. The CDR3 reads CASSLGPICEQFF.

This chain uses TRBV5-1 with TRBJ2-3; no DNA is available, so the TRBD2 call from TCRdb remains unchecked. CDR1 and CDR2 (germline): SGHRS, YFSETQ. The CDR3 covers 17 residues. The CDR3 is CASSLGLAGAPTDTQYF.

The chain recombines TRBV4-1 with TRBJ1-1; the TCRdb call, TRBD1, lacks DNA for checking. Germline CDR1 MGHRA, CDR2 YSYEKL. This CDR3 has 16 amino acids. CDR3 amino acids: CASSQDYGGSNTEAFF.

This CDR3 reads CAISAPSGGPYEQYF. V is TRBV10-3 and J is TRBJ2-7; TCRdb's assignment of TRBD2 cannot be checked, as there is no DNA. This CDR3 is 15 amino acids long. Germline assignment: CDR1 ENHRY and CDR2 SYGVKD.

The V gene is TRBV20-1, the J gene TRBJ2-1; checking the TCRdb D call of TRBD2 is not possible without DNA. CDR1 is DFQATT, CDR2 SNEGSKA, per germline (reference sequence). The CDR3 has 15 residues. CDR3 in amino acids: CSARESSGTLNEQFF.